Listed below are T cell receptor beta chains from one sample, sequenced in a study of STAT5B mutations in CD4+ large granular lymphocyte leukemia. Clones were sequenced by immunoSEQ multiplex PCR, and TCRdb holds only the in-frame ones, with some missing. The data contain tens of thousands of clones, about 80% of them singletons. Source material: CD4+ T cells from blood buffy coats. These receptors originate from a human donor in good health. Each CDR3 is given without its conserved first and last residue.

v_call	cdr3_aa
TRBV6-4	ASSVREVGEQF
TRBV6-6	ASSPNRYEQF
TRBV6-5	ASSYTKGLPQH
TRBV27	ASRTIGQNYGYT
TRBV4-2	ASSQDLTGGNTEAF
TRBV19	ASTLRTSSYEQF
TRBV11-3	ASSLDGQGGTEAF
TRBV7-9	ASSTRAANYGYT
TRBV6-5	ASSSTGAGRYGYT
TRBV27	ASSRNRGLNEKLF
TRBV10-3	AISPLAGGPYEQF
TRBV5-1	ASSLTASAGTNSPLH
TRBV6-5	ASSYDTGLGGYT
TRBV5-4	ASSTRTSGLHNEQF
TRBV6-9	ADKASAPFYEQY
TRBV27	ASSSVRRETQY
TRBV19	ATTAGGPNEQF
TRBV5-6	ASSSQRAYEQY
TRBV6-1	ASILGATKNIQY
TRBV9	ASSARLGGRTDTQY
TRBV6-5	ASSYELTGAAEKLF
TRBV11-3	ASSLVGGPSIEQF
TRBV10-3	AIGTGKENEQY
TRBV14	ASSPLQGALQF
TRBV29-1	SYRVNWDSFAEQY
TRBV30	AGRGAGDTQY
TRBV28	ASSPAVRGLEKLF
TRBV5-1	ASSLEGRGTDTQY
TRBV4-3	ASSLMASTDTQY
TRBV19	ASSIDRPAGEDYGYT
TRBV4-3	ASSQFLAGKNTGELF